This entry features one T cell receptor (beta chain) sequence. The target antigen is unknown. The sample belongs to a study of cytomegalovirus exposure and HLA in healthy donors. Study-level results: Most observed TCR sequences were rare, whereas some public TCRs were detected in many donors. TCR beta chains numbering some 160 were designated cytomegalovirus-associated. According to a subsequent analysis, TCR clusters from the first cohort were inclined to appear together in the roughly 130 validation repertoires.

Germline V gene sequence: CDR1 SGHNT, CDR2 YYREEE (reference sequence). J gave up 2 bases and V 3 bases, and 6 bases lay outside the gene matches. CDR3 length: 16 residues. The assay was immunoSEQ multiplex PCR, and TCRdb's table has in-frame clones only and misses some. The top ten clones hold 2% to 2.5% of a sample with approximately 170,000 clones, around four fifths of them seen once. This receptor was taken from a man aged 25 to 40 in good health and CMV-seropositive. The chain is built from TRBV5-4 and TRBJ2-3, with 10 bases fitting TRBD2. Sequencing was carried out using PBMCs. In nucleotides, the CDR3 is TGTGCCAGCAGCTCTGGTGGGACTAGCGTCACAGATACGCAGTATTTT. This encodes CASSSGGTSVTDTQYF.